The 26 T cell receptor beta chains listed next were all sequenced from one sample in a study of blood T cell repertoires in COVID-19. Repertoires were generated with immunoSEQ multiplex PCR, while TCRdb's copy carries only in-frame clones and drops some. The table records fewer than 300,000 clones, around nine tenths of them present only once. The sample was PBMCs or T cells enriched from blood (not recorded which). The receptors originated from a woman younger than 45 who had recovered from COVID-19.

V and J are TRBV4-3 and TRBJ1-1, with D unclear. The germline V gene encodes CDR1 LGHNA and CDR2 YSLEER. The CDR3 is 15 residues long. The V end lost 0 bases, the J end lost 4 bases, and 12 bases lay between the germline ends. The CDR3 region is CASSQDYGVSTEAFF. The DNA for the CDR3 is TGCGCCAGCAGCCAAGATTACGGGGTAAGCACTGAAGCTTTCTTT.

V usage is TRBV21-1 and J usage is TRBJ2-1; TRBD1 is the table's D call, not checked against the DNA. TRBV21-1 is classified as a pseudogene. The CDR3 loop spans 17 amino acids. CDR3 residues: CASSKEPGTGGVNEQFF. CDR3 nucleotides: TGTGCCAGCAGCAAAGAGCCGGGGACAGGGGGTGTCAATGAGCAGTTCTTC.

This rearrangement joins TRBV4-2 to TRBJ2-2, with 10 bases aligning to TRBD1. V dropped 5 bases and J dropped 6; count of bases not matched to a gene: 3. Germline V lookup: CDR1 LGHNA, CDR2 YNFKEQ. The CDR3 length is 14 residues. The CDR3 coding sequence is TGTGCCAGCAGCACCGGACAGGGGGCCGGGGAGCTGTTTTTT. As protein: CASSTGQGAGELFF.

This chain uses TRBV6-5 with TRBJ1-4; tentative D call: TRBD1 (6 bases). This CDR3 contains 14 residues. CDR1 MNHEY and CDR2 SVGAGI come from the germline V gene. V lost 5 bases and J lost 6, with 13 bases in between. Written as DNA, the CDR3 is TGTGCCAGCAGTCAACCTTACAGGGATGAAAAACTGTTTTTT. It specifies CASSQPYRDEKLFF.

This sequence joins TRBV7-6 and TRBJ2-7; D may be TRBD2 (6 bases). Germline V gene data show CDR1 as SGHVS and CDR2 as FNYEAQ. CDR3 length: 14 amino acids. Between the trimmed V and J ends, which lost 2 bases and 4 bases, there was a span of 12 bases. The CDR3 region has the DNA TGTGCCAGCAGCTTACCGGGAGAAGGATACGAGCAGTACTTC. Residues: CASSLPGEGYEQYF.

V and J are TRBV11-3 and TRBJ2-3; 10 nucleotides align to TRBD2. J lost 4 bases, V lost 1 base, and 5 bases had no gene match. Germline V gives CDR1 SGHNT, CDR2 YENEEA. The CDR3 has 16 amino acids. CDR3 DNA sequence: TGTGCCAGCAGCTTAGGAGCGGGAGGGCCGGCAGATACGCAGTATTTT. Translation gives CASSLGAGGPADTQYF.

The chain recombines TRBV18 with TRBJ1-1, with a possible D match to TRBD1 (6 bases). This CDR3 region has 13 residues. With 1 base removed from V and 5 bases from J, the gap between germline ends came to 8 bases. Germline values: CDR1 KGHSH, CDR2 LQKENI. CDR3 in DNA: TGTGCCAGCTCACCACAGCAGGGGACTGAAGCTTTCTTT. Protein product: CASSPQQGTEAFF.

The chain employs TRBV9 and TRBJ2-2, with a tentative D call TRBD2 (5 bases). Between the trimmed V and J ends, which lost 0 bases and 0 bases, there was a span of 9 bases. Germline CDR1 reads SGDLS; CDR2 reads YYNGEE. The CDR3 sequence is 16 residues long. The CDR3 bases are TGTGCCAGCAGCGTAGCGGGGAACCCGAACACCGGGGAGCTGTTTTTT. Translation gives CASSVAGNPNTGELFF.

This chain connects TRBV18 to TRBJ2-7; 10 bases fit TRBD1. The germline CDR1 and CDR2 sequences are KGHSH and LQKENI. The V segment lost 6 bases and the J segment 6 bases; nucleotides outside the gene matches: 11. CDR3 length: 15 amino acids. Here the CDR3 DNA reads TGTGCCAGCTCGCTTTCCGGGACAGGGGTTGGCGAGCAGTACTTC. Its protein is CASSLSGTGVGEQYF.

This clone has ten or more counts. The genes are TRBV5-6 and TRBJ2-2; 7 nucleotides line up with TRBD1. V shed 1 base, J shed 4 bases, and the junction held 4 bases outside the gene matches. Germline loops: CDR1 SGHDT, CDR2 YYEEEE. The CDR3 contains 15 residues. DNA for the CDR3: TGTGCCAGCAGCTTGATGCCAGGGGGCACCGGGGAGCTGTTTTTT. This encodes CASSLMPGGTGELFF.

In its sample, this clone was seen once. The chain uses TRBV28 and TRBJ2-1; no definite D call. Trimming pared 3 bases from V and 9 bases from J, leaving 9 bases between. This CDR3 region has 12 residues. The germline CDR1 and CDR2 sequences are MDHEN and SYDVKM. This chain's CDR3 is CASSLPRSEQFF. In nucleotides, the CDR3 is TGTGCCAGCAGTTTGCCCCGCAGTGAGCAGTTCTTC.

The V and J genes are TRBV2 and TRBJ2-2; no clear D. Trimming cost V 8 bases and J 6 bases, with 4 bases left between them. The germline CDR1 and CDR2 sequences are SNHLY and FYNNEI. CDR3 length: 10 amino acids. The CDR3 sequence: CASFAGELFF. CDR3 nucleotide sequence: TGTGCCAGCTTCGCCGGGGAGCTGTTTTTT.

The chain recombines TRBV4-1 with TRBJ2-5; TRBD2 aligns across 10 bases. Trimming cost V 4 bases and J 1 base; bases outside gene matches: 9. Germline-derived CDR1 and CDR2 are MGHRA and YSYEKL. This CDR3 comprises 17 residues. CDR3 nucleotides: TGCGCCAGCAGCCCCGGACTAGCGGACCGCCTCCAAGAGACCCAGTACTTC. Protein: CASSPGLADRLQETQYF.

The V call is TRBV11-3, the J call TRBJ1-1, with TRBD1 matching over 7 bases. The trim removed 5 bases at V and 4 bases at J, leaving 4 bases unmatched. Looked up from germline, CDR1 is SGHNT and CDR2 is YENEEA. The CDR3 is 13 amino acids. CDR3 coding DNA: TGTGCCAGCAGCCCTGGGACAGCCACTGAAGCTTTCTTT. This sequence encodes CASSPGTATEAFF.

This sequence joins TRBV15 and TRBJ2-1; 11 positions match TRBD1. The CDR3 has 15 amino acids. Trimming at V came to 0 bases and at J to 7 bases, leaving 2 bases not matched to a gene. In germline, CDR1 is LNHNV, CDR2 YYDKDF (reference sequence). In nucleotides, the CDR3 is TGTGCCACCAGCAGAGAAGGGACAGGGGGAAATGAGCAGTTCTTC. This encodes CATSREGTGGNEQFF.

This chain joins TRBV28 and TRBJ1-1, with D possibly being TRBD1 (5 bases). Between the trimmed V and J ends, which lost 3 bases and 0 bases, there was a span of 14 bases. CDR3 length: 16 residues. The germline V gene encodes CDR1 MDHEN and CDR2 SYDVKM. For the CDR3, the DNA is TGTGCCAGCAGTTTGGGGCTACGACTCATGAACACTGAAGCTTTCTTT. Translating gives CASSLGLRLMNTEAFF.

This clone appeared once. The rearrangement joins TRBV28 to TRBJ1-1; D might be TRBD1 (6 bases). The CDR3 covers 18 residues. CDR1 and CDR2 from the germline V gene are MDHEN and SYDVKM. V gave up 4 bases and J gave up 3 bases, with 24 bases separating them. The CDR3 DNA is TGTGCCAGCAGTTGGGTCATCACTGCAGGGGAATTTGACACTGAAGCTTTCTTT. Translation gives CASSWVITAGEFDTEAFF.

The V and J genes are TRBV5-6 and TRBJ1-1; TRBD1 matches at 8 bases. The germline V gene encodes CDR1 SGHDT and CDR2 YYEEEE. This CDR3 comprises 16 residues. Losses at the gene ends were 4 bases for V and 0 bases for J; bases not matched to a gene: 8. The CDR3 region is CASSLGQGTLNTEAFF. The CDR3 region has the DNA TGTGCCAGCAGCCTTGGACAGGGAACTTTGAACACTGAAGCTTTCTTT.

The chain combines TRBV19 with TRBJ2-2; 14 nucleotides match TRBD2. This CDR3 has 17 residues. The germline CDR1 and CDR2 sequences are LNHDA and SQIVND (reference sequence). V was clipped by 7 bases and J by 5 bases; unmatched bases: 9. The CDR3 coding sequence is TGTGCCAGTAAGGGGACTAGCGGGAGCGTTGGGACCGGGGAGCTGTTTTTT. This encodes CASKGTSGSVGTGELFF. Filled out from reference TRBV19 and TRBJ2-2, the complete variable domain reads DGGITQSPKYLFRKEGQNVTLSCEQNLNHDAMYWYRQDPGQGLRLIYYSQIVNDFQKGDIAEGYSVSREKKESFPLTVTSAQKNPTAFYLCASKGTSGSVGTGELFFGEGSRLTVL.

The rearrangement uses TRBV30 and TRBJ2-1; no clear D. V lost 4 bases, J lost 6 bases, and 10 bases lay in between. There are 12 residues in the CDR3. Germline values: CDR1 GTSNPN, CDR2 SVGIG (reference sequence). The chain's CDR3 is CAWKHDTNEQFF. The DNA for the CDR3 is TGTGCCTGGAAGCATGACACCAATGAGCAGTTCTTC.

The rearrangement uses TRBV15 and TRBJ2-2, with a weak D call TRBD2 (6 bases). V was cut by 8 bases and J by 8 bases, with 15 bases left in between. The CDR3 totals 13 residues. In germline, CDR1 is LNHNV, CDR2 YYDKDF (reference sequence). The DNA for the CDR3 is TGTGCCACCGGGACTCTCAGCGGTGGGGAGCTGTTTTTT. Translating gives CATGTLSGGELFF.

The chain has TRBV4-3 and TRBJ2-1; no reliable D call. This CDR3 is built from 14 residues. CDR1 and CDR2 (germline): LGHNA, YSLEER. With 1 base removed from V and 3 bases from J, the gap between germline ends came to 7 bases. CDR3 bases: TGCGCCAGCAGCCAAGTAGTCGGCTACAATGAGCAGTTCTTC. Amino acids: CASSQVVGYNEQFF.

The rearrangement uses TRBV2 and TRBJ2-7, with TRBD2 matching over 10 bases. V lost 7 bases, J lost 3 bases, and 6 bases stayed unmatched. Germline-derived CDR1 and CDR2 are SNHLY and FYNNEI. CDR3 length: 14 amino acids. This CDR3 is CASKEAGGIYEQYF. The DNA of the CDR3 is TGTGCCAGCAAAGAAGCGGGAGGGATCTACGAGCAGTACTTC. Full variable domain (rest looked up from reference TRBV2 and TRBJ2-7): EPEVTQTPSHQVTQMGQEVILRCVPISNHLYFYWYRQILGQKVEFLVSFYNNEISEKSEIFDDQFSVERPDGSNFTLKIRSTKLEDSAMYFCASKEAGGIYEQYFGPGTRLTVT.

The chain combines TRBV6-5 with TRBJ1-2, with D hard to call. The CDR3 loop spans 15 amino acids. CDR1 and CDR2 (germline): MNHEY, SVGAGI. The V end lost 1 base, the J end lost 4 bases, and 13 bases lay between the germline ends. The CDR3 is CASSYFQRGSYGYTF. For the CDR3, the DNA is TGTGCCAGCAGTTACTTTCAACGGGGTTCCTATGGCTACACCTTC.

The gene calls are TRBV30 and TRBJ1-2; TRBD1 agrees at 9 bases. V trimming: 5 bases; J trimming: 8 bases; junction bases outside the gene matches: 3. CDR1 is GTSNPN and CDR2 is SVGIG in the germline V gene (reference sequence). The CDR3 extends over 11 amino acids. The CDR3 sequence: CAWAGTGGYTF. In nucleotides, the CDR3 is TGTGCCTGGGCTGGGACAGGGGGCTACACCTTC.

The chain uses TRBV7-9 and TRBJ1-2; 8 nucleotides line up with TRBD1. This CDR3 region has 12 residues. Germline V gives CDR1 SEHNR, CDR2 FQNEAQ (reference sequence). Trimming removed 7 bases from V and 3 bases from J; junction bases left unmatched: 1. CDR3 bases: TGTGCCAGCAAACAGGGGGACTATGGCTACACCTTC. Protein sequence: CASKQGDYGYTF.